The 30 T cell receptor beta chains below were found in one sample sequenced in a study of OX40 agonist ivuxolimab in advanced cancers. Clones were sequenced by immunoSEQ multiplex PCR, and TCRdb holds only the in-frame ones, with some missing. This repertoire shows roughly 28,000 clones, approximately 83% found once; its top ten account for around 28%. Here the sequenced sample was CD4+ or CD8+ T cells sorted from blood, taken in a trial of the OX40 agonist ivuxolimab. These receptors came from an adult with an advanced solid tumor such as melanoma, head and neck, liver or kidney cancer.

The rearrangement links TRBV4-1 to TRBJ1-2; D gene ambiguous. V dropped 0 bases and J dropped 3 bases, with 14 bases sitting between them. The germline V gene has CDR1 MGHRA and CDR2 YSYEKL. This CDR3 has 16 residues. CDR3 amino acids: CASSQESSRTYYGYTF. CDR3 DNA: TGCGCCAGCAGCCAAGAGTCCTCTCGGACTTACTATGGCTACACCTTC.

This chain uses TRBV7-9 with TRBJ2-7, with 7 bases lining up with TRBD1. The V gene's germline CDR1 is SEHNR and CDR2 FQNEAQ (reference sequence). The CDR3 consists of 15 residues. Germline trimming cut 4 bases from V and 1 base from J; bases unmatched to any gene: 7. The CDR3 nucleotides are TGTGCCAGCAGCTCACCGGGACAGATTTCCTACGAGCAGTACTTC. Protein product: CASSSPGQISYEQYF.

This chain uses TRBV27 with TRBJ1-1, with TRBD1 as a possible D gene (5 bases). V was pared by 3 bases and J by 3 bases, with 8 bases between. This CDR3 comprises 13 residues. The germline V gene encodes CDR1 MNHEY and CDR2 SMNVEV (reference sequence). CDR3 nucleotides: TGTGCCAGCAGTTTTGCGGGGGACACTGAAGCTTTCTTT. This codes for CASSFAGDTEAFF.

The chain uses TRBV6-5 and TRBJ2-7, with unresolved D. The CDR3 sequence is 15 residues long. V was trimmed by 0 bases and J by 5 bases, leaving 14 bases between them. CDR1 is MNHEY, CDR2 SVGAGI, per germline. This CDR3 is CASSYSSSGDNEQYF. The DNA for the CDR3 is TGTGCCAGCAGTTACTCGAGTAGTGGTGACAACGAGCAGTACTTC.

This rearrangement joins TRBV5-1 to TRBJ1-1; the D is unclear. CDR3 length equals 15 residues. Germline CDR1 is SGHRS and CDR2 is YFSETQ. Trimming removed 2 bases from V and 0 bases from J, with 11 bases in between. The CDR3, as DNA: TGCGCCAGCAGCTTAACGGCCGACATGAACACTGAAGCTTTCTTT. Protein: CASSLTADMNTEAFF.

The J gene is TRBJ2-1, the V gene TRBV19, with 8 positions matching TRBD2. Unmatched junction bases numbered 3, after V lost 3 bases and J lost 5 bases. This CDR3 is 14 amino acids long. Germline V gene lookup returns CDR1 LNHDA and CDR2 SQIVND (reference sequence). The DNA of the CDR3 is TGTGCCAGTAGTATGGCGGGGGGTAACAATGAGCAGTTCTTC. Translating gives CASSMAGGNNEQFF. Together with reference TRBV19 and TRBJ2-1, the CDR3 gives the full variable domain: DGGITQSPKYLFRKEGQNVTLSCEQNLNHDAMYWYRQDPGQGLRLIYYSQIVNDFQKGDIAEGYSVSREKKESFPLTVTSAQKNPTAFYLCASSMAGGNNEQFFGPGTRLTVL.

This clone was observed once. J is TRBJ1-5 and V is TRBV11-2, with a tentative D call TRBD1 (5 bases). V was pared by 1 base and J by 5 bases, with 18 bases between. CDR1 SGHAT and CDR2 FQNNGV come from the germline V gene. This CDR3 has 17 amino acids. CDR3 sequence (DNA): TGTGCCAGCAGCTTAGGTCTTCAGGGTCCGGCCGATCAGCCCCAGCATTTT. Translation: CASSLGLQGPADQPQHF.

This chain connects TRBV27 to TRBJ2-7; TRBD1 is a possible D gene (5 bases). CDR1 MNHEY and CDR2 SMNVEV come from the germline V gene (reference sequence). This CDR3 contains 15 residues. Trimming removed 2 bases at V and 3 bases at J, with 14 bases between. The CDR3 bases are TGTGCCAGCAGTTTAGATGAGGCAGGGAACTACGAGCAGTACTTC. Encoded protein: CASSLDEAGNYEQYF.

The chain couples TRBV10-1 to TRBJ1-2; no firm D call. CDR1 WNHNN and CDR2 SYGVQD come from the germline V gene (reference sequence). Trimming removed 8 bases from V and 4 bases from J, with 11 bases in between. The CDR3 covers 12 residues. CDR3 sequence: CASGGGPYGYTF. The CDR3, as DNA: TGCGCCAGCGGCGGAGGGCCCTATGGCTACACCTTC.

This chain joins TRBV11-2 and TRBJ2-5, with 8 nucleotides matching TRBD1. This CDR3 is 15 amino acids long. Germline lookup yields CDR1 SGHAT and CDR2 FQNNGV. V lost 5 bases and J lost 4; bases outside the gene matches: 9. CDR3 nucleotide sequence: TGTGCCAGCAGCCCCGGGACAGGTCAGGGAGAGACCCAGTACTTC. Protein product: CASSPGTGQGETQYF.

The chain joins TRBV27 to TRBJ2-7, with D maybe TRBD1 (6 bases). Per germline, CDR1 MNHEY and CDR2 SMNVEV (reference sequence). The V end lost 0 bases, the J end lost 2 bases, and 11 bases lay between the germline ends. CDR3 length: 15 amino acids. The CDR3 reads CASSLSWDTTYEQYF. As DNA, the CDR3 is TGTGCCAGCAGTTTATCTTGGGACACGACCTACGAGCAGTACTTC.

The J gene is TRBJ2-2, the V gene TRBV28; 14 bases match TRBD2. Germline trimming cut 5 bases from V and 2 bases from J; bases unmatched to any gene: 16. This CDR3 comprises 21 residues. Germline CDR1 reads MDHEN; CDR2 reads SYDVKM. CDR3 in amino acids: CASSAYGLAGGPIPNTGELFF. In nucleotides, the CDR3 is TGTGCCAGCAGTGCTTACGGACTAGCGGGGGGTCCAATACCTAACACCGGGGAGCTGTTTTTT.

The V call is TRBV14, the J call TRBJ2-7; the match to TRBD1 covers 10 bases. V dropped 5 bases and J dropped 4; count of bases not matched to a gene: 5. The CDR3 contains 14 residues. The germline V gene has CDR1 SGHDN and CDR2 FVKESK. The CDR3 DNA reads as TGTGCCAGCAGCGCCCGGGACAGGGGATACGAGCAGTACTTC. Amino acids: CASSARDRGYEQYF.

This chain connects TRBV5-8 to TRBJ2-7; D is unclear. CDR3 length equals 14 residues. Deletions cut 4 bases from V and 5 bases from J, with 16 bases between. The V gene's germline CDR1 is SGHTS and CDR2 YDEGEE. CDR3 in DNA: TGTGCCAGCAGCCCCTTGGGTCTGCTACACGAGCAGTACTTC. It encodes CASSPLGLLHEQYF.

The V call is TRBV11-1, the J call TRBJ1-2, with TRBD1 matching 8 bases. V shed 5 bases, J shed 13 bases, and the junction held 15 bases outside the gene matches. Germline V lookup: CDR1 SGHAT, CDR2 FQDESV (reference sequence). This CDR3 spans 14 amino acids. The DNA for the CDR3 is TGTGCCAGCAGCCGACCTTCGGACAGGGCGGGACGCACCTTC. Its translation is CASSRPSDRAGRTF.

This clone was counted between two and nine times. CDR3 amino acids: CATSSSIIDTATGELFF. Written as DNA, the CDR3 is TGTGCCACCAGCAGCTCCATAATAGACACCGCCACCGGGGAGCTGTTTTTT. This chain links TRBV15 with TRBJ2-2; D gene uncertain. V gave up 3 bases and J gave up 4 bases, with 18 bases separating them. Germline V gene lookup returns CDR1 LNHNV and CDR2 YYDKDF (reference sequence). The CDR3 covers 17 residues.

The chain carries TRBV11-2 and TRBJ2-3; either TRBD1 or TRBD2 may fit D (6 bases each). The CDR3 extends over 14 amino acids. CDR1 and CDR2 from the germline V gene are SGHAT and FQNNGV. V was clipped by 1 base and J by 6 bases, with 11 bases between them. CDR3 sequence: CASSLGGAHDTQYF. The CDR3 DNA is TGTGCCAGCAGCTTAGGGGGGGCCCATGATACGCAGTATTTT.

The rearrangement uses TRBV7-2 and TRBJ2-7; maybe TRBD2 (5 bases). The V and J ends lost 5 bases and 4 bases respectively, with 12 bases between them. Germline CDR1 SGHTA, CDR2 FQGNSA. The CDR3 length is 13 residues. The CDR3 DNA follows: TGTGCCAGCAGCCCCATGGGCGGGTACGAGCAGTACTTC. Amino acid sequence: CASSPMGGYEQYF. The entire variable domain, with the rest obtained from reference TRBV7-2 and TRBJ2-7, is as follows: GAGVSQSPSNKVTEKGKDVELRCDPISGHTALYWYRQSLGQGLEFLIYFQGNSAPDKSGLPSDRFSAERTGGSVSTLTIQRTQQEDSAVYLCASSPMGGYEQYFGPGTRLTVT.

This chain connects TRBV4-1 to TRBJ2-2; 12 bases agree with TRBD2. V trimming: 4 bases; J trimming: 1 base; junction bases outside the gene matches: 4. Germline CDR1 reads MGHRA; CDR2 reads YSYEKL. This CDR3 spans 17 amino acids. The chain's CDR3 is CASSPLGLAGNTGELFF. CDR3 in DNA: TGCGCCAGCAGCCCACTGGGACTAGCGGGGAACACCGGGGAGCTGTTTTTT.

V usage is TRBV9 and J usage is TRBJ2-2, with D possibly matching TRBD2 (5 bases). CDR3 length equals 15 residues. Trimming left V 3 bases short and J 1 base short, with 10 bases between. Germline CDR1 SGDLS, CDR2 YYNGEE. In nucleotides, the CDR3 is TGTGCCAGCAGCGCCCGGACTGGGAACACCGGGGAGCTGTTTTTT. Translating it yields CASSARTGNTGELFF.

The V gene is TRBV19, the J gene TRBJ2-1; possibly TRBD1 for D (5 bases). The CDR3 spans 12 residues. The germline V gene has CDR1 LNHDA and CDR2 SQIVND (reference sequence). V lost 7 bases, J lost 9 bases, and 13 bases lay in between. The CDR3 reads CASKEGAGEQFF. In nucleotides, the CDR3 is TGTGCCAGTAAGGAAGGGGCTGGTGAGCAGTTCTTC. The variable domain in full, with the rest retrieved from reference TRBV19 and TRBJ2-1, is DGGITQSPKYLFRKEGQNVTLSCEQNLNHDAMYWYRQDPGQGLRLIYYSQIVNDFQKGDIAEGYSVSREKKESFPLTVTSAQKNPTAFYLCASKEGAGEQFFGPGTRLTVL.

DNA for the CDR3: TGTGCCTGGAGTCAGGGGATTGAGATGAACACTGAAGCTTTCTTT. Translated, it gives CAWSQGIEMNTEAFF. The rearrangement uses TRBV30 and TRBJ1-1; possibly TRBD1 for D (6 bases). This CDR3 region has 15 residues. Germline assignment: CDR1 GTSNPN and CDR2 SVGIG (reference sequence). Trimming removed 2 bases at V and 0 bases at J, with 13 bases between.

The chain recombines TRBV14 with TRBJ2-1; D gene ambiguous. With 3 bases removed from V and 9 bases from J, the gap between germline ends came to 9 bases. Germline V gene lookup returns CDR1 SGHDN and CDR2 FVKESK. This CDR3 contains 12 residues. CDR3 amino acids: CASSQGLVEQFF. DNA of the CDR3: TGTGCCAGCAGCCAGGGTTTGGTTGAGCAGTTCTTC.

The gene calls are TRBV21-1 and TRBJ1-2; TRBD1 reflects the table's D call only, with no check against the DNA. TRBV21-1 constitutes a pseudogene. The CDR3 length is 16 residues. The CDR3 DNA is TGTGCCAGCAGCAAGGGGGACAGGGGCGCGCTCTATGGCTACACCTTC. The encoded protein is CASSKGDRGALYGYTF.

The genes are TRBV27 and TRBJ2-7, with a tentative D call TRBD2 (6 bases). This CDR3 contains 17 residues. V gave up 2 bases and J gave up 0 bases, with 17 bases separating them. Germline values: CDR1 MNHEY, CDR2 SMNVEV (reference sequence). The DNA of the CDR3 is TGTGCCAGCAGTTTAGTATTAGGCGGGGATTCCTCCTACGAGCAGTACTTC. The encoded protein is CASSLVLGGDSSYEQYF.

The chain employs TRBV5-4 and TRBJ2-3; unclear D gene. CDR1 is SGHNT, CDR2 YYREEE, per germline (reference sequence). V was clipped by 3 bases and J by 6 bases, with 14 bases between them. This CDR3 has 14 residues. The CDR3 here is CASSSLPTFDTQYF. As DNA, the CDR3 is TGTGCCAGCAGCTCCCTACCCACGTTTGATACGCAGTATTTT.

This clone occurred once. V is TRBV7-2 and J is TRBJ2-5; no clear D. The germline gives CDR1 SGHTA, CDR2 FQGNSA. This CDR3 is built from 15 residues. The V and J ends lost 3 bases and 5 bases respectively, with 16 bases between them. The CDR3 spells CASSLEPGFLETQYF. In nucleotides, the CDR3 is TGTGCCAGCAGCTTGGAACCCGGCTTCCTGGAGACCCAGTACTTC.

The chain recombines TRBV28 with TRBJ2-1, with D possibly TRBD2 on 5 matching bases. V was pared by 3 bases and J by 8 bases, with 8 bases between. Germline loops: CDR1 MDHEN, CDR2 SYDVKM. CDR3 size: 12 residues. DNA for the CDR3: TGTGCCAGCAGTTTGAGGGCCTATGAGCAGTTCTTC. It translates to CASSLRAYEQFF.

The gene calls are TRBV30 and TRBJ2-7; D is possibly TRBD2 (6 bases). V dropped 1 base and J dropped 3 bases, with 7 bases sitting between them. CDR1 is GTSNPN, CDR2 SVGIG, per germline (reference sequence). The CDR3 totals 12 residues. In DNA form, the CDR3 reads TGTGCCTGGAGTGAGACTAGCTACGAGCAGTACTTC. It codes for CAWSETSYEQYF.

This clone ranks as medium-sized. This rearrangement joins TRBV27 to TRBJ2-5, with D perhaps matching TRBD2 (5 bases). The germline V gene encodes CDR1 MNHEY and CDR2 SMNVEV (reference sequence). V lost 5 bases and J lost 7, with 11 bases in between. CDR3 length equals 12 residues. The DNA for the CDR3 is TGTGCCAGCAGTCCAAACCGGGGGACCCAGTACTTC. It encodes CASSPNRGTQYF.